This T cell receptor (beta chain) is from a study of T cell responses to AZD1222 COVID-19 vaccine. Study overall: Analysis merged second doses at about 4 or about 12 weeks. Study-wide findings and caveats: Close to half of all spike-specific TCRs reportedly target regions of the variants that are unmutated.

Of note for this clone: Its target is not known.

Data came from immunoSEQ multiplex PCR; TCRdb stores just in-frame clones and leaves some out. The table has about 85,000 clones, approximately 87% seen once; the top ten hold 7%. V was trimmed by 3 bases and J by 2 bases, leaving 8 bases between them. The CDR3 sequence is 15 residues long. Germline loops: CDR1 ENHRY, CDR2 SYGVKD. Sample: peripheral blood, taken on day 0 of AZD1222 vaccination. This TCR derives from an adult in good health. The V and J genes are TRBV10-3 and TRBJ2-6; no clear D. CDR3 loop: CAISEGGAGANVLTF. The CDR3 DNA follows: TGTGCCATCAGTGAAGGTGGGGCTGGGGCCAACGTCCTGACTTTC.